Here is one T cell receptor (beta chain) with its context. The antigen remains unidentified. PCR amplification relied on 60 Vbeta primers (plus 13 Jbeta primers). Clones were read by immunoSEQ multiplex PCR, and TCRdb kept only the in-frame ones, dropping some. The table includes approximately 210,000 clones, around 81% detected once. The data derive from a study of cytomegalovirus exposure and HLA in healthy donors. Study-wide findings and caveats: A later analysis linked a missense variant in DCLRE1C to the trimming of TCR beta V and J genes. The listing of 150 to 200 TCR beta chains classed them as cytomegalovirus-associated. Highest at DRB1 and lowest at HLA-C, TCR association rates differed among HLA loci in a later analysis.

The CDR3 consists of 15 residues. Germline V gene lookup returns CDR1 MNHEY and CDR2 SMNVEV (reference sequence). The ends were cut back, 3 bases at V and 4 bases at J, with 12 bases in the middle. The chain combines TRBV27 with TRBJ1-4; D gene uncertain. The origin of this receptor is a woman aged 45-65 years in good health and CMV-seropositive. The sample consisted of PBMCs. The CDR3 coding sequence is TGTGCCAGCAGTTTCTTGACGGGAGGTAATGAAAAACTGTTTTTT. The encoded protein is CASSFLTGGNEKLFF.